The 16 T cell receptor beta chains below come from one sample, sequenced in a study of metastatic and nonmetastatic thyroid tumors. Every patient was untreated before thyroid surgery. MiXCR reprocessed the PCR reads for TCRdb. The sample carries over 50,000 clones, under 30% recorded once. The sequenced sample was blood. Every receptor here comes from a female donor with papillary thyroid cancer or a benign thyroid nodule (not recorded which). Some clones in this sample may be carry-over from other donors' samples.

V usage is TRBV7-2 and J usage is TRBJ1-2; a weak D match, TRBD1 (5 bases). The CDR3 sequence is 13 residues long. V lost 5 bases to trimming and J lost 10 bases, with 17 bases between them. The V gene's germline CDR1 is SGHTA and CDR2 FQGNSA. CDR3 protein: CASSVDGGRAYTF. In nucleotides, the CDR3 is TGTGCCAGCAGCGTGGACGGCGGCAGGGCCTACACCTTC.

CDR3 protein: CSARDLIRGSSYEQYF. The CDR3 coding sequence is TGCAGTGCTAGAGATCTCATCCGCGGGAGCTCCTACGAGCAGTACTTC. The chain recombines TRBV20-1 with TRBJ2-7; 7 nucleotides match TRBD2. CDR1 DFQATT and CDR2 SNEGSKA come from the germline V gene (reference sequence). J gave up 0 bases and V 0 bases, and 8 bases lay outside the gene matches. The CDR3 sequence is 16 residues long.

This clone was detected many times. The chain carries TRBV20-1 and TRBJ2-2, with 10 bases aligning to TRBD2. With V trimmed by 7 bases and J by 1 base, 9 bases remained unmatched. CDR3 length equals 16 residues. Germline CDR1 and CDR2: DFQATT and SNEGSKA (reference sequence). CDR3 region: CSVPSGTSVNTGELFF. The CDR3 DNA is TGCAGTGTACCTTCCGGGACTAGCGTGAACACCGGGGAGCTGTTTTTT.

The CDR3: CATSDRDRARHFTDTQYF. CDR3 DNA sequence: TGTGCCACCAGTGACCGAGACCGGGCCCGACACTTTACAGATACGCAGTATTTT. The chain combines TRBV24-1 with TRBJ2-3, with no clear D. The CDR3 covers 18 residues. The germline CDR1 and CDR2 sequences are KGHDR and SFDVKD. The V end lost 4 bases, the J end lost 3 bases, and 22 bases lay between the germline ends.

This clone is a singleton in its sample. The rearrangement joins TRBV25-1 to TRBJ2-7, with TRBD2 identical over 11 bases. V lost 2 bases, J lost 2 bases, and 14 bases stayed unmatched. Germline CDR1 reads MGHDK; CDR2 reads SYGVNS. CDR3 length: 19 amino acids. CDR3 amino acids: CASSELAGGTRRAAYEQYF. In DNA, the CDR3 is TGTGCCAGCAGTGAACTAGCGGGAGGCACCCGACGCGCAGCCTACGAGCAGTACTTC.

There are a few counts of this clone. The chain employs TRBV10-3 and TRBJ1-5; a weak D match, TRBD1 (5 bases). V lost 10 bases and J lost 0, with 13 bases in between. The CDR3 is 14 amino acids. The germline V gene has CDR1 ENHRY and CDR2 SYGVKD. CDR3 loop: CASSTGDSNQPQHF. CDR3 sequence (DNA): TGTGCCAGCTCTACGGGGGATAGCAATCAGCCCCAGCATTTT.

This clone occurred a few times. J is TRBJ2-2 and V is TRBV19; 8 bases agree with TRBD2. CDR3 length equals 12 residues. CDR1 and CDR2 from the germline V gene are LNHDA and SQIVND (reference sequence). With 6 bases clipped from V and 7 bases from J, the junction kept 1 base outside the gene matches. In nucleotides, the CDR3 is TGTGCCAGTAGCGGGAGGGACGGGGAGCTGTTTTTT. Translated: CASSGRDGELFF.

There are a few counts of this clone. V gene TRBV27 combines with J gene TRBJ2-7; the D is unclear. Germline V CDR1 and CDR2: MNHEY, SMNVEV (reference sequence). Trimming stripped 6 bases from V and 4 bases from J, with 19 bases between. This CDR3 comprises 15 residues. The CDR3 protein is CASRYRALGSYEQYF. In nucleotides, the CDR3 is TGTGCCAGCAGATACCGGGCCCTAGGCTCTTACGAGCAGTACTTC.

The genes are TRBV3-1 and TRBJ2-5; 9 bases fit TRBD1. The CDR3 totals 14 residues. V shed 3 bases, J shed 4 bases, and the junction held 3 bases outside the gene matches. The germline V gene has CDR1 LGHDT and CDR2 YNNKEL (reference sequence). As DNA, the CDR3 is TGTGCCAGCAGCCAGGGACAGGGAGTAGAGACCCAGTACTTC. Translated: CASSQGQGVETQYF.

The rearrangement joins TRBV18 to TRBJ2-7, with 14 bases matching TRBD2. V was clipped by 4 bases and J by 7 bases; unmatched bases: 6. CDR3 length: 15 amino acids. CDR1 is KGHSH, CDR2 LQKENI, per germline. The CDR3 spells CASSQQTSGRGEQYF. CDR3 bases: TGTGCCAGCTCACAACAGACTAGCGGGAGGGGAGAGCAGTACTTC.

The CDR3 nucleotides read TGTGCCAGTAGTTCCCTGGGGGACAGGGGGCGCGAGCAGTACTTC. It yields the protein CASSSLGDRGREQYF. This rearrangement joins TRBV19 to TRBJ2-7; TRBD1 matches 12 bases. The CDR3 consists of 15 residues. Trimming took 5 bases from V and 6 from J; bases not matched to a gene: 8. Per germline, CDR1 LNHDA and CDR2 SQIVND (reference sequence).

This clone appeared many times. This sequence joins TRBV7-3 and TRBJ2-7; maybe TRBD1 (6 bases). This CDR3 has 13 residues. Germline V lookup: CDR1 SGHTA, CDR2 FQGTGA. The V end was cut by 5 bases, the J end by 1 base, with 9 bases between. The CDR3 coding sequence is TGTGCCAGCAGCGCACAGGGATCCTACGAGCAGTACTTC. It codes for CASSAQGSYEQYF.

V is TRBV9 and J is TRBJ2-3; D may be TRBD2 (5 bases). Looked up from germline, CDR1 is SGDLS and CDR2 is YYNGEE. CDR3 size: 14 residues. V was shortened by 3 bases and J by 4 bases, with 12 bases between the two germline ends. This chain's CDR3 is CASSGGLAADTQYF. As DNA, the CDR3 is TGTGCCAGCAGCGGAGGGCTAGCCGCAGATACGCAGTATTTT.

The rearrangement joins TRBV5-1 to TRBJ2-1; D is tentatively TRBD1 or TRBD2 (5 bases each). The CDR3 covers 15 residues. The germline gives CDR1 SGHRS, CDR2 YFSETQ. Trimming removed 1 base at V and 6 bases at J, with 14 bases between. Here the CDR3 reads CASSLLAGAINEQFF. Here the CDR3 DNA reads TGCGCCAGCAGCTTGCTAGCTGGGGCGATCAATGAGCAGTTCTTC. The whole variable domain, filled in from reference TRBV5-1 and TRBJ2-1, reads KAGVTQTPRYLIKTRGQQVTLSCSPISGHRSVSWYQQTPGQGLQFLFEYFSETQRNKGNFPGRFSGRQFSNSRSEMNVSTLELGDSALYLCASSLLAGAINEQFFGPGTRLTVL.

The chain uses TRBV19 and TRBJ2-3; unclear D gene. V lost 6 bases and J lost 8, with 15 bases in between. The CDR3 has 13 residues. Germline V gene sequence: CDR1 LNHDA, CDR2 SQIVND (reference sequence). The CDR3 is CASRIQGVGTQYF. The DNA of the CDR3 is TGTGCCAGTAGGATACAAGGTGTGGGTACGCAGTATTTT.

The V call is TRBV7-3, the J call TRBJ1-2; 7 nucleotides agree with TRBD1. Germline V gene data show CDR1 as SGHTA and CDR2 as FQGTGA. The CDR3 has 15 amino acids. Losses at the gene ends were 3 bases for V and 2 bases for J; bases not matched to a gene: 6. The CDR3 region has the DNA TGTGCCAGCAGCTTCGACAGGGTTGGGAACTATGGCTACACCTTC. Its protein product is CASSFDRVGNYGYTF.